Here is one T cell receptor beta chain with its context. The specificity of this receptor is unknown. The record has no base qualities; no much larger clone is one base away. The germline ends are 10 bases apart after V is trimmed by 4 bases and J by 0 bases. Per the germline V gene, SQVTM is the CDR1 and ANQGSEA is the CDR2. The CDR3 covers 14 residues, taking in both the cysteine and the phenylalanine. Only the CDR3 portion is preserved as DNA: 42 bases, with reading frame beginning at the first base. This sample is drawn from a study of Ad26.COV2.S vaccination and SARS-CoV-2 variants (dated by TCRdb to the early 2020s). Context from the whole study: Vaccine-arm donors were drawn from COV1001, a multicentre, randomized, double-blind, placebo-controlled phase I-IIa trial of Ad26.COV2.S in healthy adults. Throughout the experiments and outcome assessment, investigators stayed blinded to trial group allocation. TCRbeta repertoire sequencing served as the tool for gauging how specific and how broad the SARS-CoV-2-reactive T cell receptors were following Ad26.COV2.S vaccination. A total of approximately 30 samples were included in the TCR-sequenced set, comprising around 19 Ad26.COV2.S vaccine recipients, 5 placebo recipients and 8 SARS-CoV-2 convalescent individuals. Ad26.COV2.S was given intramuscularly at 5x10^10 or 1x10^11 viral particles, as a single shot or as two shots 56 days apart. Trial participants were randomized into five groups of five, in which low-dose or high-dose Ad26.COV2.S was given once or twice, or placebo was given on both occasions. What the work shows at the level of the full study, not this receptor alone: The study was not powered to compare responses between vaccine doses or regimens. Compared with placebo recipients, Ad26.COV2.S recipients showed higher spike-specific TCR breadth (P = 0.0014). Substantial breadth of spike-specific CD8+ and CD4+ T cell responses was reported after vaccination. Vaccine and placebo recipients had comparable non-spike TCR breadth, which fits with the vaccine containing only spike. According to the authors, total T cell responses may have been underestimated by the TCR breadth and depth analyses.

The immunoSEQ Assay was used to sequence TCRbeta CDR3 regions. After extraction, genomic DNA underwent amplification by bias-controlled multiplex PCR, followed by high-throughput sequencing. Per the original workflow: To quantify the absolute abundance of every unique TCRbeta CDR3 region, sequences were collapsed and filtered. T cell fraction was estimated by normalizing TCRbeta template counts to usable DNA, with usable DNA measured through amplification of reference genes found in all nucleated cells. Repertoire TCRs were annotated as SARS-CoV-2-specific by exact matching of V gene, CDR3 amino acid sequence and J gene to a known reactive TCR set. The reference SARS-CoV-2 TCR set was derived from MIRA and filtered for enrichment in COVID-19-positive ImmuneCODE repertoires, a step that removed public or cross-reactive TCRs. Based on the MIRA antigens, annotated TCRs were further analysed at the level of specific ORF or position within ORF. Depth was the summed frequency of annotated unique rearrangements, while breadth was defined as annotated unique rearrangements over total unique productive rearrangements. Two-sided Wilcoxon rank-sum tests were applied when comparing TCR breadth between groups. Held by TCRdb, this immuneACCESS table contains in-frame sequences only and omits some clones. Under half of the omission traces to an unresolved V gene where checked; the cause of the rest is unknown. From that table come the V and J calls and clone size; the DNA was used to work out D and trimming. The sample has about 400,000 clones on record, approximately 88% of them singletons. Of the sample, 3.6% falls within the top ten clones.

Sample treatment or condition, as interpreted from the label and publication: 15 to 20 received Ad26.COV2.S at low or high dose, single or two shots; roughly five received placebo; per-sample allocation not given. Repertoires of vaccine and placebo recipients were sequenced from samples collected on day 63 after the first injection. Between 29 July and 7 August 2020, Cohort 1b enrolled about two dozen adults aged 18-55 years at one site in Boston, USA. Ad26.COV2.S consisted of a replication-incompetent adenovirus type 26 vector by which a prefusion-stabilized SARS-CoV-2 spike protein from the original Wuhan strain was expressed.

The sequence links TRBV29-1 to TRBJ1-5; TRBD1 is a weak D gene call, 6 bases matching. The sample here was peripheral blood, taken in a trial of Ad26.COV2.S vaccine versus placebo. The clonotype originates from a person aged 18-65 years who received the Ad26.COV2.S COVID-19 vaccine or a placebo. The DNA sequence is as follows: TGCAGCGTTGGAAAGGGGGATAGCAATCAGCCCCAGCATTTT. Translated, it gives CSVGKGDSNQPQHF.